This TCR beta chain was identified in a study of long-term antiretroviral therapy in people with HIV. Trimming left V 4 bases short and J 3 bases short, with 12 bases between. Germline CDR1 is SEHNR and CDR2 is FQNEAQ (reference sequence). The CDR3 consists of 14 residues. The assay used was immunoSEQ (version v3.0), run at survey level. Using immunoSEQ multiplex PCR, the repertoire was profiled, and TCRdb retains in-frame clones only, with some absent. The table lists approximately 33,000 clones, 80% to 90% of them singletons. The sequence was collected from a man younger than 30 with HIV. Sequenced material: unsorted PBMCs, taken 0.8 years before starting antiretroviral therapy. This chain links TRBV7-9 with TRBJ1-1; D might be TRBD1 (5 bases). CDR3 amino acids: CASSSRTRDTEAFF. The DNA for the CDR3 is TGTGCCAGCAGCTCGAGGACAAGGGACACTGAAGCTTTCTTT.